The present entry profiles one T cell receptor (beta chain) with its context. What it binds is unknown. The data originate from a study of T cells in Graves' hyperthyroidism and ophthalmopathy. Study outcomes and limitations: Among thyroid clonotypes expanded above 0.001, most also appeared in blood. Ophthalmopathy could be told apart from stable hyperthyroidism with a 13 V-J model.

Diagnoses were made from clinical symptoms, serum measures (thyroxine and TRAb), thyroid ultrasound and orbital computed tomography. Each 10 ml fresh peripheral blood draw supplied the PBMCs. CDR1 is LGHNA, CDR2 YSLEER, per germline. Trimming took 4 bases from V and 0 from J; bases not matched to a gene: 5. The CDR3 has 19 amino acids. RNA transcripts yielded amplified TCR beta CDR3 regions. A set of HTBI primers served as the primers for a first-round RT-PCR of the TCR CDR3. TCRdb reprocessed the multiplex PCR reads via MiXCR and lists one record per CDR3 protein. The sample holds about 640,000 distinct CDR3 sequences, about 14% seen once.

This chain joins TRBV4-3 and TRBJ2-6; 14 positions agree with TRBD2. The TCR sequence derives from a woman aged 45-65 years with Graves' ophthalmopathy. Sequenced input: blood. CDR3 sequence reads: CASSRRTSGRSSGANVLTF. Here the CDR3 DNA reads TGCGCCAGCAGCCGGCGGACTAGCGGGAGGAGCTCTGGGGCCAACGTCCTGACTTTC.